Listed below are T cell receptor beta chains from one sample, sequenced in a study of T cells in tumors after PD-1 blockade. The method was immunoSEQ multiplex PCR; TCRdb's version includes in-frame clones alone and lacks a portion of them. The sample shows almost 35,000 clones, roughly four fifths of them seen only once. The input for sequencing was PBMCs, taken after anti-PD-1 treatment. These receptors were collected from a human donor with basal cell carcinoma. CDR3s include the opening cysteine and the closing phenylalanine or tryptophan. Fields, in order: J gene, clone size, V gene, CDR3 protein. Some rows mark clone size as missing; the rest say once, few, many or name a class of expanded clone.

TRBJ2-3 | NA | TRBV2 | CASSEAPSTDTQYF
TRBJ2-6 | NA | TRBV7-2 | CASSLRISGKSSGANVLTF
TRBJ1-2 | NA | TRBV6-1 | CASSDMAPGYGYTF
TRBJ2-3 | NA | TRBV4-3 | CASSQDISTDTQYF
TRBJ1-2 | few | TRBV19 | CATSTPQGYGYTF
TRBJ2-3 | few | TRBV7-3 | CASSLGTSRNTDTQYF
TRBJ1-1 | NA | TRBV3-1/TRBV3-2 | CASSPGRGADTEAFF
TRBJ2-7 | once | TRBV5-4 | CASSLVDGRRHF
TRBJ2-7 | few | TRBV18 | CASSPQASSYEQYF
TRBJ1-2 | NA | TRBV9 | CASSVIPEANYGYTF